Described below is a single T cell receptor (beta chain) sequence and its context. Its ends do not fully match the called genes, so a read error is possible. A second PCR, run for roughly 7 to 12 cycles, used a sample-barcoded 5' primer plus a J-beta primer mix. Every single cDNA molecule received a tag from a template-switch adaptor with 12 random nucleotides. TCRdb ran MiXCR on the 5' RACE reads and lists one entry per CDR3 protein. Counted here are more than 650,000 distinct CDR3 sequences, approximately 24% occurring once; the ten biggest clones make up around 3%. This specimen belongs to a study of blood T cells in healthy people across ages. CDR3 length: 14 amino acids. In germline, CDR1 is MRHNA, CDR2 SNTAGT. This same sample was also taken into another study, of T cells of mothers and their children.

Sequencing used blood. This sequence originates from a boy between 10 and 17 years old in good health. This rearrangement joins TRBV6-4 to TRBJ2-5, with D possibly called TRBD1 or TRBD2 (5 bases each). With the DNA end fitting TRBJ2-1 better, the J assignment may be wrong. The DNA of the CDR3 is TGTGCCGGCAGCACGGGGCCCCTTCACAATGAGCAGTTCTTC. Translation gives CAGSTGPLHNEQFF.